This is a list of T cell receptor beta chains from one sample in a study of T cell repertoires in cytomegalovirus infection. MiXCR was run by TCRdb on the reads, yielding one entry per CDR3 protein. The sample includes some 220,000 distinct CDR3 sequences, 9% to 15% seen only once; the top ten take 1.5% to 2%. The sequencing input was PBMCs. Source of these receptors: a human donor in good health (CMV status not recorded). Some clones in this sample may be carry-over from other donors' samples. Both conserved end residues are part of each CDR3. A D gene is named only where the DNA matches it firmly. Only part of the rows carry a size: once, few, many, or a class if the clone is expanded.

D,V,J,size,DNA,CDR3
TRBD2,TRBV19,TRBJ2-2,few,TGTGCCAGTAGTATACCTAGCGGGACGGCCGGGGAGCTGTTTTTT,CASSIPSGTAGELFF
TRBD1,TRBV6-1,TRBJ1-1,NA,TGTGCCAGCAGTACCCCTCCAGGGACAGGGAACACTGAAGCTTTCTTT,CASSTPPGTGNTEAFF
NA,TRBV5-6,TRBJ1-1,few,TGTGCCAGCAGCTCAAACGACAGAGAGAACACTGAAGCTTTCTTT,CASSSNDRENTEAFF
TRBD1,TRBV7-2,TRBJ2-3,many,TGTGCCAGCAGCTTAATAGGGGGACAGGGCACAGATACGCAGTATTTT,CASSLIGGQGTDTQYF
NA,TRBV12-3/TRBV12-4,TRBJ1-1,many,TGTGCCAGCAATCGGGAATTGGGAACCGCTTTCTTT,CASNRELGTAFF
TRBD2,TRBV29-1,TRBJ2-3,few,TGCAGCGCCACCGGGGGGACTAGGACAGATACGCAGTATTTT,CSATGGTRTDTQYF
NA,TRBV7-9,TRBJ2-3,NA,TGTGCCAGCAGCACAAATCGGGACTCTCAAGGGCCAGATACGCAGTATTTT,CASSTNRDSQGPDTQYF
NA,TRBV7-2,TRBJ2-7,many,TGTGCCAGCAGCTTAGCGATTCCCTACGAGCAGTACTTC,CASSLAIPYEQYF
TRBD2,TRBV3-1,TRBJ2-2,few,TGTGCCAGCAGCCAAGTACTAGCGGGATACACCGGGGAGCTGTTTTTT,CASSQVLAGYTGELFF
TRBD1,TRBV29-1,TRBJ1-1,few,TGCAGCGCCGGGGACAGGGTCGATACTGAAGCTTTCTTT,CSAGDRVDTEAFF
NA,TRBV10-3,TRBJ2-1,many,TGTGCCATCAGTGAGTCAAAGGAAGAGCAGTTCTTC,CAISESKEEQFF
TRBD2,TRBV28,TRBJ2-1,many,TGTGCCAGCGTAGGACTAGCGCATTACAATGAGCAGTTCTTC,CASVGLAHYNEQFF
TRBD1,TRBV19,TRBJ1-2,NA,TGTGCCAGTAGTATGACGGGACAGGGATACTATGGCTACACCTTC,CASSMTGQGYYGYTF
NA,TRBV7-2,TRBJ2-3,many,TGTGCCAGCAGCCCTTACACAGATACGCAGTATTTT,CASSPYTDTQYF
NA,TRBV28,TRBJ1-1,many,TGTGCCTTAGGGGGGTCAGATATGAACACTGAAGCTTTCTTT,CALGGSDMNTEAFF
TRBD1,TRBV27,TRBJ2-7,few,TGTGCCAGCAGCTCCTCCGGGACAGGGGCCAAAACGCTACTCCTTGGGCAGTACTTC,CASSSSGTGAKTLLLGQYF
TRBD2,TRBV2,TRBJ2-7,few,TGTGCCAGCAGCACTGTAGGGCGGGGGAGCGAGCAGTACTTC,CASSTVGRGSEQYF
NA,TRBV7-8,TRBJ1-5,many,TGTGCCAGCAGCTTAGCTCCACCTGGGGGCAATCAGCCCCAGCATTTT,CASSLAPPGGNQPQHF
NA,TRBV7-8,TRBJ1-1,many,TGTGCCAGCAGCTTAGCGCGGTCAGGCCTTGAAGCTTTCTTT,CASSLARSGLEAFF
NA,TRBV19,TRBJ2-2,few,TGTGCCAGTGGGCAGGTCCCGAACACCGGGGAGCTGTTTTTT,CASGQVPNTGELFF
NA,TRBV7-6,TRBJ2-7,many,TGTGCCAGCAGCGAGAGGCCAACAGGGTTCCCCTACGAGCAGTACTTC,CASSERPTGFPYEQYF
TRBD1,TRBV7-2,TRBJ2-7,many,TGTGCCAGCAGCCCTCTCGGGGACAGGGGTAGAGAGCAGTACTTC,CASSPLGDRGREQYF
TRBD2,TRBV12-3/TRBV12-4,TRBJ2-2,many,TGTGCCACCAGACTAGCGGCGAACACCGGGGAGCTGTTTTTT,CATRLAANTGELFF
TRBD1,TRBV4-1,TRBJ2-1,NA,TGCGCCAGCAGCCAAGCCCCGACAGGGGCCCTCTACAATGAGCAGTTCTTC,CASSQAPTGALYNEQFF
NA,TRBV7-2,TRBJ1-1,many,TGTGCCAGCAGCCCGGGACCTTTTAACACTGAAGCTTTCTTT,CASSPGPFNTEAFF
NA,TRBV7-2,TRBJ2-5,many,TGTGCCAGCAGCTTAGCCGACGGTCAAGAGACCCAGTACTTC,CASSLADGQETQYF
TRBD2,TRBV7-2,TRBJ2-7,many,TGTGCCAGCAGCTCCCGCGGGACTAGCCGCGAGCAGTACTTC,CASSSRGTSREQYF
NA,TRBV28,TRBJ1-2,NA,TGTGCCAGCAGCCTCCTACGTGGCTACACCTTC,CASSLLRGYTF
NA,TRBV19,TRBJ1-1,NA,TGTGCCAGTAGCCCGAGGGGGAGCACTGAAGCTTTCTTT,CASSPRGSTEAFF
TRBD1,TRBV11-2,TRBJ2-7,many,TGTGCCAGCAGCTTTTCAGACGGGACAGTCTACGAGCAGTACTTC,CASSFSDGTVYEQYF
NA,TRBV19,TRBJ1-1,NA,TGTGCCAGTAGTTTTTCAGGGATCGGTGAAGCTTTCTTT,CASSFSGIGEAFF
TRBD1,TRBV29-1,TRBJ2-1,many,TGCAGCGTTGAAGAGGGACAGGGGAGCTCCTACAATGAGCAGTTCTTC,CSVEEGQGSSYNEQFF
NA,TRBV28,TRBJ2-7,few,TGTGCCAGCAGTTTGGGGAGGGGGCCTGCCTACGAGCAGTACTTC,CASSLGRGPAYEQYF
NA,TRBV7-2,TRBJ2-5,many,TGTGCCAGCAGCTCGATAGGAGAGACCCAGTACTTC,CASSSIGETQYF
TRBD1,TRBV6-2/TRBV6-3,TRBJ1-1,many,TGTGCCAGCAGTGGGGACAGGGTGACTGAAGCTTTCTTT,CASSGDRVTEAFF
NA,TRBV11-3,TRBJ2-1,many,TGTGCCAGCAGCTTACGATCCCAGATCTACAATGAGCAGTTCTTC,CASSLRSQIYNEQFF
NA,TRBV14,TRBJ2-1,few,TGTGCCAGCAGCCAAGAGCTGTTGACTTTCTACAATGAGCAGTTCTTC,CASSQELLTFYNEQFF
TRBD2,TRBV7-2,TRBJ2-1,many,TGTGCCAGCAGCTTGCTAGCGGGAGGGAAGAATGAGCAGTTCTTC,CASSLLAGGKNEQFF
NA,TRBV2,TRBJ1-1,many,TGTGCCAGCAGGACGGACAGCCTGAACACTGAAGCTTTCTTT,CASRTDSLNTEAFF
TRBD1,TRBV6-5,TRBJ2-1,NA,TGTGCCAGCAGACCAGGACAGGAGATATACAATGAGCAGTTCTTC,CASRPGQEIYNEQFF
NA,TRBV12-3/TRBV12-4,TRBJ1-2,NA,TGTGCCAGCAGTTTACGATCGGCGGGGAATGGCTACACCTTC,CASSLRSAGNGYTF
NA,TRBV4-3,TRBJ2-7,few,TGCGCCAGCAGCCAAGTGGGCAGGGGCAATTCCTACGAGCAGTACTTC,CASSQVGRGNSYEQYF
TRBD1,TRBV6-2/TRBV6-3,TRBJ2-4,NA,TGTGCCAGCAGTTACGAAAAGACAGGGGGCGCGTACATTCAGTACTTC,CASSYEKTGGAYIQYF
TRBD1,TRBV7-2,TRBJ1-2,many,TGTGCCAGCAGCTTAGGCCCGGGACAGGGTGGCTATGGCTACACCTTC,CASSLGPGQGGYGYTF
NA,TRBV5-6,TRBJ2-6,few,TGTGCCAGCAGCTTCGGCGACTCTGGGGCCAACGTCCTGACTTTC,CASSFGDSGANVLTF
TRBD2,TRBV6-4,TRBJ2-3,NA,TGTGCCAGCAGTGATGGGACTAGCGGGGCAGATACGCAGTATTTT,CASSDGTSGADTQYF
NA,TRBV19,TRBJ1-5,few,TGTGCCAGTAGTACGGCCCGGGATCAGCCCCAGCATTTT,CASSTARDQPQHF
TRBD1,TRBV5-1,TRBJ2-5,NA,TGCGCCAGCAGCCCCGGGCAGGGGGCTATGGGAGAGACCCAGTACTTC,CASSPGQGAMGETQYF
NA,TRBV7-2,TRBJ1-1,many,TGTGCCAGCAGCCCCAAGATTAACACTGAAGCTTTCTTT,CASSPKINTEAFF
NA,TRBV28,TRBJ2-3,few,TGTGCCAGCACCACCCCGGGCAACCCTAGGGGAGATACGCAGTATTTT,CASTTPGNPRGDTQYF
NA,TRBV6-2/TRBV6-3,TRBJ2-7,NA,TGTGCCAGCAGTTACCCCCCCTTTATCGAGCAGTACTTC,CASSYPPFIEQYF
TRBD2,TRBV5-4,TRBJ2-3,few,TGTGCCAGCAGCCGCTCCCGGGGCGGGGGGGCTTTCACAGATACGCAGTATTTT,CASSRSRGGGAFTDTQYF
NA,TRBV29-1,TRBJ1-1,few,TGCAGCGTGTCCAGGGAGGGGGGAGCTTTCTTT,CSVSREGGAFF
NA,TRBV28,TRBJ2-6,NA,TGTGCCAGCAGTTTACCTGCGTCGTCGTTGACTTTC,CASSLPASSLTF